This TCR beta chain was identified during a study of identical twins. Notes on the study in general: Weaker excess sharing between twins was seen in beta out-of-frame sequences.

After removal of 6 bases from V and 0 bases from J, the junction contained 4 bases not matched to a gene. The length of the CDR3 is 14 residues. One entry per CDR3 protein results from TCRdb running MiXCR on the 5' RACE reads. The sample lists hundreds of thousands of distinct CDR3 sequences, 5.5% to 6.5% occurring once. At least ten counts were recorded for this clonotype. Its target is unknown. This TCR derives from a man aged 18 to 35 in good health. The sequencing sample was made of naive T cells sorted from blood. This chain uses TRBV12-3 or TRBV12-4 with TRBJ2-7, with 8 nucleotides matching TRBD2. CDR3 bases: TGTGCCAGCAGCCCGGGGGGGAGCTCCTACGAGCAGTACTTC. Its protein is CASSPGGSSYEQYF.